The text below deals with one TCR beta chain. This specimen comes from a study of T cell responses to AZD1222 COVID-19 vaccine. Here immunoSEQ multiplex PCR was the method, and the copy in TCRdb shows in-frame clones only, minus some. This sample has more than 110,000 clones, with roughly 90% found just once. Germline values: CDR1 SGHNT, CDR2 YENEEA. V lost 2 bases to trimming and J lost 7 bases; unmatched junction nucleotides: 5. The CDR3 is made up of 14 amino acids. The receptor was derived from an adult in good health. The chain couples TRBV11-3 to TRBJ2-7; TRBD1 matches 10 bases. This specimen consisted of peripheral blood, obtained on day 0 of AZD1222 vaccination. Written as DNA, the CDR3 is TGTGCCAGCAGCTTATTAGGACAGGGGGATGAGCAGTACTTC. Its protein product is CASSLLGQGDEQYF.